These 26 T cell receptor beta chains were all obtained from the same sample, sequenced in a study of blood T cell repertoires in COVID-19. TCRdb keeps only in-frame clones here, not all; method: immunoSEQ multiplex PCR. This table has 80,000 to 100,000 clones, about 80% appearing once. Sequencing was carried out using peripheral blood. The source is a man between 65 and 85 years old with active or convalescent COVID-19.

The chain recombines TRBV27 with TRBJ1-5, with 7 bases matching TRBD1. This CDR3 has 13 residues. Germline trimming cut 6 bases from V and 6 bases from J; bases unmatched to any gene: 5. In germline, CDR1 is MNHEY, CDR2 SMNVEV (reference sequence). The CDR3 loop reads CASRQGSGQPQHF. As DNA, the CDR3 is TGTGCCAGCAGACAGGGGTCGGGTCAGCCCCAGCATTTT.

The chain links TRBV7-9 to TRBJ1-1; the match to TRBD1 covers 7 bases. V was clipped by 5 bases and J by 7 bases; unmatched bases: 7. CDR3 size: 13 residues. CDR1 and CDR2 (germline): SEHNR, FQNEAQ (reference sequence). The CDR3 loop is CASSAGTDLEAFF. The CDR3 DNA reads as TGTGCCAGCAGCGCCGGGACAGACCTTGAAGCTTTCTTT.

The chain recombines TRBV6-5 with TRBJ2-3; a weak D match, TRBD2 (6 bases). Germline V CDR1 and CDR2: MNHEY, SVGAGI. V was trimmed by 6 bases and J by 6 bases, leaving 13 bases between them. The CDR3 length is 13 residues. For the CDR3, the DNA is TGTGCCAGCAGGCCCCCGGGAGACGATACGCAGTATTTT. Its protein is CASRPPGDDTQYF.

This chain uses TRBV5-1 with TRBJ2-2; D may be TRBD1 (6 bases). The V end lost 3 bases, the J end lost 1 base, and 10 bases lay between the germline ends. Germline V lookup: CDR1 SGHRS, CDR2 YFSETQ. This CDR3 has 15 amino acids. The CDR3 region is CASSSQGMNTGELFF. The CDR3 nucleotides are TGCGCCAGCAGCTCACAGGGAATGAACACCGGGGAGCTGTTTTTT.

This rearrangement joins TRBV18 to TRBJ2-7, with 8 bases lining up with TRBD1. Germline V lookup: CDR1 KGHSH, CDR2 LQKENI. J lost 0 bases, V lost 3 bases, and 7 bases had no gene match. CDR3 length: 16 amino acids. CDR3 sequence reads: CASSPRRTGTSYEQYF. CDR3 sequence (DNA): TGTGCCAGCTCACCTAGACGGACAGGGACCTCCTACGAGCAGTACTTC.

This clone was seen only once. The chain uses TRBV2 and TRBJ2-7; the D gene is possibly TRBD2 (5 bases). CDR3 length: 11 amino acids. The germline V gene has CDR1 SNHLY and CDR2 FYNNEI. Trimming removed 8 bases at V and 4 bases at J, with 9 bases between. CDR3 nucleotides: TGTGCCAGCGGCCGGGGTTACGAGCAGTACTTC. It yields the protein CASGRGYEQYF.

The chain recombines TRBV5-8 with TRBJ2-1; D not certain. The V end was cut by 2 bases, the J end by 8 bases, with 11 bases between. Germline CDR1 reads SGHTS; CDR2 reads YDEGEE. The CDR3 sequence is 13 residues long. The CDR3 nucleotides read TGTGCCAGCAGCTTACGCCATCGCGATGAGCAGTTCTTC. Its translation: CASSLRHRDEQFF.

A few counts support this clone. The J gene is TRBJ2-3, the V gene TRBV7-9; D is ambiguous. CDR1 is SEHNR, CDR2 FQNEAQ, per germline (reference sequence). This CDR3 has 14 residues. V dropped 1 base and J dropped 0 bases, with 5 bases sitting between them. The chain's CDR3 is CASSLDGSTDTQYF. CDR3 DNA sequence: TGTGCCAGCAGCTTAGACGGGAGCACAGATACGCAGTATTTT.

In this sample, this clone turned up once. The rearrangement joins TRBV5-1 to TRBJ2-3; D unclear. Trimming removed 0 bases at V and 1 base at J, with 12 bases between. The germline V gene has CDR1 SGHRS and CDR2 YFSETQ. This CDR3 is built from 16 residues. The CDR3 protein is CASSLDPGSGTDTQYF. The CDR3 DNA reads TGCGCCAGCAGCTTGGACCCCGGTTCGGGCACAGATACGCAGTATTTT.

The chain recombines TRBV6-7 with TRBJ2-2; 9 positions match TRBD2. Being an ORF, TRBV6-7 has a function that is uncertain. Trimming at V came to 3 bases and at J to 1 base, leaving 12 bases not matched to a gene. The CDR3 spans 19 residues. The CDR3 nucleotides read TGTGCCAGCAGTTATTACATACCCCATAGCGGGGGGAACACCGGGGAGCTGTTTTTT. It translates to CASSYYIPHSGGNTGELFF.

The CDR3 DNA reads as TGTGCCATCAGTGAGAAGGGACAGGGGGTGTCCTACAATGAGCAGTTCTTC. The encoded protein is CAISEKGQGVSYNEQFF. This chain connects TRBV10-3 to TRBJ2-1, with 11 bases matching TRBD1. Germline loops: CDR1 ENHRY, CDR2 SYGVKD. V was pared by 2 bases and J by 1 base, with 4 bases of the junction left unmatched. The CDR3 runs 17 residues.

The rearrangement uses TRBV24-1 and TRBJ2-4, with 7 bases aligning to TRBD1. J lost 0 bases, V lost 4 bases, and 8 bases had no gene match. The CDR3 length is 17 residues. Germline-derived CDR1 and CDR2 are KGHDR and SFDVKD. CDR3: CATSDHGQELAKNIQYF. CDR3 nucleotides: TGTGCCACCAGTGACCACGGACAGGAACTAGCCAAAAACATTCAGTACTTC.

CDR3 sequence: CASSRGGGFAGELFF. DNA for the CDR3: TGTGCCAGCAGCCGAGGCGGGGGGTTTGCCGGGGAGCTGTTTTTT. The V call is TRBV6-5, the J call TRBJ2-2, with 8 bases aligning to TRBD2. V dropped 6 bases and J dropped 6; count of bases not matched to a gene: 9. The CDR3 has 15 amino acids. Per germline, CDR1 MNHEY and CDR2 SVGAGI.

V gene TRBV2 combines with J gene TRBJ1-6; TRBD1 might be the D (6 bases). The V gene's germline CDR1 is SNHLY and CDR2 FYNNEI. CDR3 size: 14 residues. Trimming took 6 bases from V and 9 from J, leaving 15 bases between them. CDR3 nucleotide sequence: TGTGCCAGCAGGGATAACAGGGAAGGTTCACCCCTCCACTTT. This translates into CASRDNREGSPLHF.

The chain recombines TRBV7-3 with TRBJ2-1; 11 bases are shared with TRBD2. Germline V CDR1 and CDR2: SGHTA, FQGTGA. The CDR3 consists of 16 residues. The J segment lost 7 bases and the V segment lost 0 bases, leaving 5 bases of the junction unmatched. CDR3 coding DNA: TGTGCCAGCAGCTTAACCTTAGCGGGGGGGCGGAATGAGCAGTTCTTC. It yields the protein CASSLTLAGGRNEQFF. Full variable domain (remainder filled in from reference TRBV7-3 and TRBJ2-1): GAGVSQTPSNKVTEKGKYVELRCDPISGHTALYWYRQSLGQGPEFLIYFQGTGAADDSGLPNDRFFAVRPEGSVSTLKIQRTERGDSAVYLCASSLTLAGGRNEQFFGPGTRLTVL.

This clone is a singleton in its sample. This chain uses TRBV19 with TRBJ1-5, with TRBD1 identical over 8 bases. This CDR3 has 19 amino acids. Per the germline V gene, CDR1 is LNHDA and CDR2 is SQIVND (reference sequence). J gave up 2 bases and V 7 bases, and 19 bases lay outside the gene matches. CDR3 region: CASKAPGQESFGRNQPQHF. The CDR3, as DNA: TGTGCCAGTAAGGCCCCGGGACAGGAATCTTTTGGTCGCAATCAGCCCCAGCATTTT. The variable domain in full, with the rest retrieved from reference TRBV19 and TRBJ1-5, is DGGITQSPKYLFRKEGQNVTLSCEQNLNHDAMYWYRQDPGQGLRLIYYSQIVNDFQKGDIAEGYSVSREKKESFPLTVTSAQKNPTAFYLCASKAPGQESFGRNQPQHFGDGTRLSIL.

This clone showed up just a few times. The genes are TRBV9 and TRBJ2-7; TRBD1 aligns across 7 bases. Germline loops: CDR1 SGDLS, CDR2 YYNGEE. The CDR3 runs to 20 residues. J gave up 4 bases and V 0 bases, and 22 bases lay outside the gene matches. The DNA for the CDR3 is TGTGCCAGCAGCGTAGGCGGAGGTGGGGACAGCCCATCGGCGGTTTACGAGCAGTACTTC. This sequence encodes CASSVGGGGDSPSAVYEQYF.

The genes are TRBV27 and TRBJ2-1, with D possibly matching TRBD2 (7 bases). The CDR3 runs 15 residues. Germline CDR1 reads MNHEY; CDR2 reads SMNVEV (reference sequence). V lost 4 bases and J 7 bases, leaving 17 bases between the germline ends. The CDR3: CASSWQVGGPNEQFF. The CDR3 DNA follows: TGTGCCAGCAGTTGGCAAGTGGGGGGGCCAAATGAGCAGTTCTTC.

The chain employs TRBV4-3 and TRBJ2-2; 8 bases are a match to TRBD1. The J segment lost 0 bases and the V segment lost 4 bases, leaving 4 bases of the junction unmatched. The CDR3 covers 16 residues. CDR1 and CDR2 from the germline V gene are LGHNA and YSLEER. The CDR3 is CASSPRTGTNTGELFF. The CDR3 bases are TGCGCCAGCAGCCCAAGGACAGGGACGAACACCGGGGAGCTGTTTTTT.

The chain is built from TRBV5-1 and TRBJ2-1, with TRBD2 identical over 13 bases. There are 17 residues in the CDR3. CDR1 and CDR2 (germline): SGHRS, YFSETQ. V shed 1 base and J 5 bases; nucleotides not matched to a gene: 6. The CDR3: CASSLYTSGGANNEQFF. Here the CDR3 DNA reads TGCGCCAGCAGCTTGTACACTAGCGGGGGGGCAAACAATGAGCAGTTCTTC. Drawing the rest from reference TRBV5-1 and TRBJ2-1, the complete variable domain is KAGVTQTPRYLIKTRGQQVTLSCSPISGHRSVSWYQQTPGQGLQFLFEYFSETQRNKGNFPGRFSGRQFSNSRSEMNVSTLELGDSALYLCASSLYTSGGANNEQFFGPGTRLTVL.

This clone occurred a few times. The rearrangement uses TRBV7-9 and TRBJ1-3; D is ambiguous. Germline V gives CDR1 SEHNR, CDR2 FQNEAQ (reference sequence). Trimming took 1 base from V and 2 from J, leaving 9 bases between them. The CDR3 has 15 residues. The CDR3 DNA follows: TGTGCCAGCAGCTTAGGCCCGGGGACTGGAAACACCATATATTTT. This sequence encodes CASSLGPGTGNTIYF.

The V gene is TRBV2, the J gene TRBJ2-1, with 7 bases that match TRBD1. Germline V gene lookup returns CDR1 SNHLY and CDR2 FYNNEI. Losses at the gene ends were 5 bases for V and 11 bases for J; bases not matched to a gene: 12. The CDR3 is 14 residues long. The chain's CDR3 is CASSLPERGRKQFF. CDR3 nucleotides: TGTGCCAGCAGTCTGCCGGAAAGGGGGCGAAAGCAGTTCTTC.

The chain has TRBV25-1 and TRBJ2-1; maybe TRBD1 (6 bases). Between the trimmed V and J ends, which lost 7 bases and 2 bases, there was a span of 9 bases. The CDR3 loop spans 13 amino acids. Germline V CDR1 and CDR2: MGHDK, SYGVNS. The DNA for the CDR3 is TGTGCCAGCACGCAGGGGACCTACAATGAGCAGTTCTTC. Its protein product is CASTQGTYNEQFF.

Only a few counts were recorded for this clone. The CDR3: CAYETGRTKNIQYF. For the CDR3, the DNA is TGTGCCTACGAGACAGGGAGGACCAAAAACATTCAGTACTTC. The chain employs TRBV6-4 and TRBJ2-4; perhaps TRBD1 as D (7 bases). Trimming took off 11 bases at V and 2 bases at J, with 16 bases between the two ends. The germline CDR1 and CDR2 sequences are MRHNA and SNTAGT. This CDR3 contains 14 residues.

The V and J genes are TRBV6-1 and TRBJ2-3, with D perhaps matching TRBD1 (6 bases). Trimming left V 3 bases short and J 1 base short, with 11 bases between. This CDR3 spans 15 amino acids. Germline CDR1 reads MNHNS; CDR2 reads SASEGT. This chain's CDR3 is CASSDVGAGTDTQYF. The CDR3 DNA reads as TGTGCCAGCAGTGATGTGGGGGCTGGCACAGATACGCAGTATTTT.

The genes are TRBV15 and TRBJ2-2, with 12 bases fitting TRBD2. V gave up 0 bases and J gave up 7 bases; unmatched junction bases: 12. Germline V gene sequence: CDR1 LNHNV, CDR2 YYDKDF (reference sequence). This CDR3 is built from 19 residues. The chain's CDR3 is CATSREMGLAGGQGGELFF. The CDR3 nucleotides are TGTGCCACCAGCAGAGAGATGGGTCTAGCGGGGGGGCAGGGCGGGGAGCTGTTTTTT. Together with reference TRBV15 and TRBJ2-2, the CDR3 gives the full variable domain: DAMVIQNPRYQVTQFGKPVTLSCSQTLNHNVMYWYQQKSSQAPKLLFHYYDKDFNNEADTPDNFQSRRPNTSFCFLDIRSPGLGDTAMYLCATSREMGLAGGQGGELFFGEGSRLTVL.